This TCR beta chain was identified during a study of OX40 agonist ivuxolimab in advanced cancers. For the study in its entirety: The costimulatory receptor OX40 (CD134) was targeted by ivuxolimab, a fully human IgG2 agonistic monoclonal antibody. Patients were allowed to have had prior anti-PD-1, anti-PD-L1 or anti-CTLA-4 therapy, and approximately 40% of the dose-escalation patients had been treated with checkpoint inhibitors. Peripheral TCRbeta sequencing was intended to test whether TCR sequence diversity was altered and clonal T-cell expansion was caused by ivuxolimab. The paper reports the monotherapy dose-escalation portion (N of about 54 patients) of the phase I ivuxolimab trial. Three dose-escalation patients achieved partial responses, one with hepatocellular carcinoma and two with cutaneous melanoma. In the dose-escalation cohort, nearly 85% of patients were male, and the mean age was 60 years with a range of roughly 23 to 90. Intravenous ivuxolimab was administered to patients every 2 weeks at six dose levels: 0.01, 0.1, 0.3, 1.5, 3 and 10 mg/kg. Among the 52 dose-escalation patients, around 19 had hepatocellular carcinoma, approximately 15 melanoma, 9 renal cell carcinoma and 9 head and neck cancer. What the authors observed across the whole study: Which antigens the clonally expanded peripheral T cells were specific for was not determined. In partial responders in the 0.1-3.0 mg/kg groups, normalized peripheral clonal expansion was found to be among the lowest, especially among CD8+ T cells. Low levels of normalized T-cell clonal expansion were also seen in some patients who did not respond. At doses from 0.1 to 3.0 mg/kg, clonal expansion was seen in both CD4+ and CD8+ blood T cells between baseline and week 6. After ivuxolimab, more expanded clones were found on average in CD8+ T cells than in CD4+ T cells.

The CDR3 sequence holds 14 residues, the cysteine and phenylalanine included. Only CDR3 DNA remains: 42 bases, in frame from the first base. Based on the germline V gene (reference sequence), the CDR1 and CDR2 sequences are SGHNT and YYREEE. The V end loses 3 bases and the J end loses 0 bases, and a stretch of 9 bases separates them. Genomic DNA was extracted from sorted cells for sequencing of the TCRbeta CDR3 region. The immunoSEQ Assay was used for sequencing of TCRbeta CDR3 regions. Drawn from immuneACCESS, this table holds only the in-frame rearrangements with V and J called that TCRdb kept. Clones are partly lost; checked studies trace under half to an unresolved V gene and leave the rest unexplained. The sample has more than 65,000 clones on record, about 85% of them singletons. 5% to 6.5% of the sample is held by the ten biggest clonotypes. The trial excluded patients who had a history of autoimmune disease or who were on systemic immunosuppression. Peripheral blood for TCR sequencing was collected from all dose cohorts at baseline, on cycle 4 day 1, and on cycle 7 day 1. The samples were taken from a phase I, first-in-human, multicenter, open-label dose-escalation trial of ivuxolimab. Adults with locally advanced or metastatic melanoma, renal cell, hepatocellular, or head and neck squamous cell carcinoma were enrolled in the trial. Before TCR sequencing, CD4+ T cells and CD8+ T cells were sorted from peripheral blood as separate populations.

This clone was picked up one time. Its specific antigen is unknown. No much larger clone is present one base from it, and per-base qualities are unavailable. The TCR comes from an adult with an advanced solid tumor such as melanoma, head and neck, liver or kidney cancer. The chain links TRBV5-4 with TRBJ1-2; the D gene is perhaps TRBD1, from 5 matching bases. This specimen was CD4+ or CD8+ T cells sorted from blood, taken in a trial of the OX40 agonist ivuxolimab. The CDR3 reads as follows: CASSWDGTNYGYTF. Read as DNA, the sequence is TGTGCCAGCAGCTGGGACGGAACTAACTATGGCTACACCTTC.